What follows is one T cell receptor (beta chain) and its context. Antigen: not known. This sample stems from a study of T cell repertoires in cytomegalovirus infection. Looking at the study overall: Epitope selection comprised recently identified HLA-C-restricted CMV epitopes and well-studied HLA-B-restricted CMV epitopes. Public signatures in TCR beta pointed to CMV infection and matching HLA type.

MiXCR, applied by TCRdb to the reads, yields one record per CDR3 protein. The table includes some 900,000 distinct CDR3 sequences, 32% detected once. The length of the CDR3 is 10 residues. Per germline, CDR1 SEHNR and CDR2 FQNEAQ (reference sequence). Trimming left V 11 bases short and J 4 bases short, with 8 bases between. Study outcomes and limitations: Dominant in the ex vivo response were TCR beta clonotypes restricted by HLA-C and specific for CMV. Individuals carrying CMV plus the relevant HLA were identified by cumulative frequency of public TCR beta families.

The clonotype was recovered from a human donor in good health (CMV status not recorded). Some clones in this sample may be carry-over from other donors' samples. The specimen comprised cultured CD8+ T cells from PBMCs, sampled from culture after CMV antigen stimulation. This rearrangement joins TRBV7-9 to TRBJ2-5, with D possibly being TRBD2 (5 bases). CDR3 residues: CASAGETQYF. In DNA form, the CDR3 reads TGTGCCTCCGCGGGAGAGACCCAGTACTTC.